Each of the 25 T cell receptor beta chains below was sequenced from the same sample in a study of OX40 agonist ivuxolimab in advanced cancers. Profiled with immunoSEQ multiplex PCR; TCRdb holds only in-frame clones, not every one. The sample consists of 40,000 to 55,000 clones, less than 90% of them appearing once. The sequenced sample was CD4+ or CD8+ T cells sorted from blood, obtained in a trial of the OX40 agonist ivuxolimab. The receptor set was obtained from an adult with an advanced solid tumor such as melanoma, head and neck, liver or kidney cancer.

The J gene is TRBJ1-5, the V gene TRBV19; the D is unclear. The CDR3 is 13 residues long. Germline V lookup: CDR1 LNHDA, CDR2 SQIVND (reference sequence). Between the trimmed V and J ends, which lost 4 bases and 6 bases, there was a span of 10 bases. The DNA of the CDR3 is TGTGCCAGTAGTACAATATGGGGTCAGCCCCAGCATTTT. Protein product: CASSTIWGQPQHF.

The CDR3 bases are TGTGCCAGCAGACAGGGATTAGAACAGCGCGCTTTCTTT. It encodes CASRQGLEQRAFF. The J gene is TRBJ1-1, the V gene TRBV2, with a possible D match to TRBD1 (6 bases). CDR1 and CDR2 from the germline V gene are SNHLY and FYNNEI. The CDR3 is 13 amino acids. The ends were cut back, 6 bases at V and 11 bases at J, with 19 bases in the middle.

This clone showed up just a few times. The chain recombines TRBV19 with TRBJ1-5, with TRBD1 as a possible D gene (5 bases). CDR1 and CDR2 (germline): LNHDA, SQIVND (reference sequence). The CDR3 sequence is 16 residues long. Trimming took off 0 bases at V and 2 bases at J, with 11 bases between the two ends. The CDR3 region is CASSIDRGAGNQPQHF. Written as DNA, the CDR3 is TGTGCCAGTAGTATAGATCGGGGCGCGGGCAATCAGCCCCAGCATTTT.

By frequency in the sample, this clone is medium-sized. This chain joins TRBV28 and TRBJ2-2, with 7 bases identical to TRBD1. This CDR3 spans 13 amino acids. Unmatched junction bases numbered 4, after V lost 6 bases and J lost 6 bases. Germline values: CDR1 MDHEN, CDR2 SYDVKM. This CDR3 reads CASRNRGPGELFF. CDR3 sequence (DNA): TGTGCCAGCAGAAACAGGGGACCCGGGGAGCTGTTTTTT.

V gene TRBV7-9 combines with J gene TRBJ1-1; D perhaps matches TRBD1 (6 bases). Trimming cost V 5 bases and J 1 base, with 11 bases left between them. Germline V CDR1 and CDR2: SEHNR, FQNEAQ (reference sequence). The CDR3 extends over 14 amino acids. The CDR3 DNA is TGTGCCAGCAGCACGGACAGAGAGAACACTGAAGCTTTCTTT. It translates to CASSTDRENTEAFF.

The chain has TRBV27 and TRBJ2-2; TRBD2 aligns across 10 bases. Trimming took 5 bases from V and 2 from J; bases not matched to a gene: 5. In germline, CDR1 is MNHEY, CDR2 SMNVEV (reference sequence). The CDR3 has 16 amino acids. In DNA, the CDR3 is TGTGCCAGCAGTCGTAGCGGGGGGCTCAACACCGGGGAGCTGTTTTTT. Its translation is CASSRSGGLNTGELFF.

This chain links TRBV20-1 with TRBJ2-7; 7 bases agree with TRBD2. The germline V gene has CDR1 DFQATT and CDR2 SNEGSKA (reference sequence). Trimming removed 7 bases from V and 4 bases from J; junction bases left unmatched: 4. The CDR3 spans 11 residues. The DNA of the CDR3 is TGCAGTGGGCAGGGAGGGTACGAGCAGTACTTC. Residues: CSGQGGYEQYF.

The rearrangement uses TRBV28 and TRBJ2-5; a possible D gene is TRBD1 (7 bases). The length of the CDR3 is 14 residues. Germline loops: CDR1 MDHEN, CDR2 SYDVKM. The germline V and J ends were trimmed by 5 bases and 5 bases, with 15 bases remaining between them. Here the CDR3 DNA reads TGTGCCAGCAGTCTGCAGGGGGGCTGGGAGACCCAGTACTTC. It specifies CASSLQGGWETQYF. Variable domain in full (rest from reference TRBV28 and TRBJ2-5): DVKVTQSSRYLVKRTGEKVFLECVQDMDHENMFWYRQDPGLGLRLIYFSYDVKMKEKGDIPEGYSVSREKKERFSLILESASTNQTSMYLCASSLQGGWETQYFGPGTRLLVL.

The genes are TRBV18 and TRBJ2-7; D is undetermined. The CDR3 is 13 residues long. Per the germline V gene, CDR1 is KGHSH and CDR2 is LQKENI. V was cut by 1 base and J by 7 bases, with 11 bases left in between. CDR3 sequence (DNA): TGTGCCAGCTCACCACTGGACCCCTTAGAGCAGTACTTC. Residues: CASSPLDPLEQYF.

CDR3 sequence: CASSPEGQIFSYEQYF. CDR3 sequence (DNA): TGCGCCAGCAGCCCGGAGGGACAGATCTTCTCCTACGAGCAGTACTTC. The V gene is TRBV5-1, the J gene TRBJ2-7; D is possibly TRBD1 (7 bases). The CDR3 spans 16 residues. Germline V gene sequence: CDR1 SGHRS, CDR2 YFSETQ. Trimming removed 4 bases from V and 0 bases from J, with 17 bases in between.

The rearrangement links TRBV18 to TRBJ1-1, with D uncertain. Germline V gives CDR1 KGHSH, CDR2 LQKENI. Trimming removed 1 base at V and 1 base at J, with 10 bases between. The CDR3 is 15 amino acids. The CDR3 DNA is TGTGCCAGCTCACCACTCGGACTTACGAACACTGAAGCTTTCTTT. It is translated as CASSPLGLTNTEAFF.

The chain recombines TRBV5-4 with TRBJ1-5; D remains unclear. From germline, CDR1 is SGHNT and CDR2 YYREEE (reference sequence). V was shortened by 2 bases and J by 3 bases, with 9 bases between the two germline ends. The CDR3 consists of 14 residues. The CDR3 loop is CASSLAGFNQPQHF. The CDR3 region has the DNA TGTGCCAGCAGCTTAGCGGGGTTCAATCAGCCCCAGCATTTT.

J is TRBJ1-2 and V is TRBV9, with 11 bases that match TRBD1. The germline V gene encodes CDR1 SGDLS and CDR2 YYNGEE. V gave up 3 bases and J gave up 2 bases; unmatched junction bases: 12. The length of the CDR3 is 18 residues. The chain's CDR3 is CASSAQRTGGPSNYGYTF. The CDR3 DNA reads TGTGCCAGCAGCGCCCAAAGGACAGGGGGCCCCTCCAACTATGGCTACACCTTC.

The chain couples TRBV6-5 to TRBJ1-6; possibly TRBD1 for D (6 bases). This CDR3 spans 14 amino acids. V gave up 0 bases and J gave up 7 bases, with 7 bases separating them. CDR1 and CDR2 from the germline V gene are MNHEY and SVGAGI. The CDR3 protein is CASSYSGGNSPLHF. CDR3 coding DNA: TGTGCCAGCAGTTACTCAGGGGGAAATTCACCCCTCCACTTT.

The genes are TRBV13 and TRBJ1-2; 8 nucleotides align to TRBD1. Looked up from germline, CDR1 is PRHDT and CDR2 is FYEKMQ (reference sequence). The J segment lost 7 bases and the V segment lost 8 bases, leaving 9 bases of the junction unmatched. The CDR3 consists of 13 residues. CDR3 loop: CASGQGQGPGYTF. CDR3 nucleotides: TGTGCCAGCGGACAGGGCCAGGGCCCTGGCTACACCTTC.

The rearrangement uses TRBV28 and TRBJ2-7; 8 bases are a match to TRBD1. The CDR3 has 15 amino acids. Germline CDR1 reads MDHEN; CDR2 reads SYDVKM. V was pared by 5 bases and J by 0 bases, with 6 bases of the junction left unmatched. CDR3 loop: CASSPPGTGSYEQYF. DNA of the CDR3: TGTGCCAGCAGTCCGCCCGGGACAGGCTCCTACGAGCAGTACTTC.

V and J are TRBV28 and TRBJ2-5, with 11 bases lining up with TRBD1. This CDR3 spans 16 amino acids. Trimming cost V 7 bases and J 4 bases; bases outside gene matches: 11. Germline-derived CDR1 and CDR2 are MDHEN and SYDVKM. This CDR3 is CASTGPGQGEGETQYF. The CDR3 coding sequence is TGTGCCAGCACCGGCCCGGGACAGGGGGAGGGAGAGACCCAGTACTTC.

This clone was recorded a few times. The V call is TRBV5-6, the J call TRBJ2-7; possibly TRBD1 for D (6 bases). Germline CDR1 SGHDT, CDR2 YYEEEE. This CDR3 spans 15 amino acids. Trimming removed 3 bases from V and 8 bases from J, with 21 bases in between. The CDR3 here is CASSSMTGSGGQQYF. CDR3 in DNA: TGTGCCAGCAGCTCCATGACAGGCTCCGGAGGCCAGCAGTACTTC.

In nucleotides, the CDR3 is TGTGCCAGCAGTTCCCATTTCGAGGGGGCAGAGGGCTACACCTTC. It encodes CASSSHFEGAEGYTF. This chain connects TRBV6-6 to TRBJ1-2; 7 bases line up with TRBD1. Germline loops: CDR1 MNHNY, CDR2 SVGAGI (reference sequence). The CDR3 covers 15 residues. Trimming at V came to 4 bases and at J to 8 bases, leaving 13 bases not matched to a gene.

In DNA, the CDR3 is TGTGCCAGCAGCTTAAGGGAGGGTGCGGCTGAAGCTTTCTTT. This sequence encodes CASSLREGAAEAFF. The gene calls are TRBV7-3 and TRBJ1-1; no firm D call. CDR1 SGHTA and CDR2 FQGTGA come from the germline V gene. This CDR3 is 14 amino acids long. V lost 1 base and J lost 6, with 12 bases in between.

The J gene is TRBJ1-1, the V gene TRBV19; no clear D gene. CDR3 size: 14 residues. Germline CDR1 and CDR2: LNHDA and SQIVND (reference sequence). The CDR3 here is CATTRTALNTEAFF. The CDR3 bases are TGTGCAACTACTCGGACGGCTCTGAACACTGAAGCTTTCTTT.

The chain uses TRBV28 and TRBJ2-7, with 10 bases aligning to TRBD1. Germline CDR1 reads MDHEN; CDR2 reads SYDVKM. The CDR3 length is 16 residues. V was pared by 6 bases and J by 12 bases, with 20 bases of the junction left unmatched. The CDR3 region is CASRMDLGTGDPGLYF. Here the CDR3 DNA reads TGTGCCAGCAGGATGGATTTAGGGACAGGGGATCCCGGCCTGTACTTC. Full variable domain (missing parts from reference TRBV28 and TRBJ2-7): DVKVTQSSRYLVKRTGEKVFLECVQDMDHENMFWYRQDPGLGLRLIYFSYDVKMKEKGDIPEGYSVSREKKERFSLILESASTNQTSMYLCASRMDLGTGDPGLYFGPGTRLTVT.

The gene calls are TRBV25-1 and TRBJ2-7; 8 bases are shared with TRBD1. Germline V gene data show CDR1 as MGHDK and CDR2 as SYGVNS. The J segment lost 3 bases and the V segment lost 6 bases, leaving 7 bases of the junction unmatched. This CDR3 region has 14 residues. The CDR3 bases are TGTGCCAGCAGCGTGGACAGGGCGAGCTACGAGCAGTACTTC. The encoded protein is CASSVDRASYEQYF.

This chain links TRBV6-6 with TRBJ2-1; a weak D match, TRBD2 (7 bases). Trimming took 7 bases from V and 10 from J, leaving 14 bases between them. CDR1 is MNHNY and CDR2 is SVGAGI in the germline V gene (reference sequence). The CDR3 has 12 residues. The CDR3 here is CASKGGGLEQFF. The DNA of the CDR3 is TGTGCCAGCAAGGGGGGGGGCCTCGAGCAGTTCTTC.

The V call is TRBV6-5, the J call TRBJ2-3; TRBD1 or TRBD2 may be the D gene (6 bases each). V lost 6 bases and J 4 bases, leaving 14 bases between the germline ends. The CDR3 totals 14 residues. Germline values: CDR1 MNHEY, CDR2 SVGAGI. Here the CDR3 reads CASSVTGGADTQYF. The CDR3 bases are TGTGCCAGCAGCGTGACAGGCGGGGCAGATACGCAGTATTTT.